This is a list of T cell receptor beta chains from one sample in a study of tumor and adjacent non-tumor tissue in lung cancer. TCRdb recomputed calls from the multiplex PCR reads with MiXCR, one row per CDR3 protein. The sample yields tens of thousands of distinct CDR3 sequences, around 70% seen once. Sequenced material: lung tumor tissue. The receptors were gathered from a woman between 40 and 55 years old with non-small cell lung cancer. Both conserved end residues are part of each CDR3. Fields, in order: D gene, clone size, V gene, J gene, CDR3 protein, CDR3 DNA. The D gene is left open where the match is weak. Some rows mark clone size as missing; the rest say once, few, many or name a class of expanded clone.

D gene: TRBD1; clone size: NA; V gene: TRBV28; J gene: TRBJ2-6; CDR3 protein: CASSPGGSGPNVLTF; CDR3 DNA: TGTGCCAGCAGCCCAGGGGGCTCTGGGCCCAACGTCCTGACTTTC
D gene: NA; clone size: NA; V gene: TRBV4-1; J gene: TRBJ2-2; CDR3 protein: CACNQDQRSGGELFF; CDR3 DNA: TGCGCCTGCAACCAAGATCAGAGAAGCGGCGGGGAGCTGTTTTTT
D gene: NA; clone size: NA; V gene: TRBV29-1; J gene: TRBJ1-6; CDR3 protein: CSVGTDNNSPLHF; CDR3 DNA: TGCAGCGTTGGGACAGACAATAATTCACCCCTCCATTTC
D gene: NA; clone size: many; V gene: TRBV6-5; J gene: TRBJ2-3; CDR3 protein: CATRLVPSDTDTQYF; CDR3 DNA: TGTGCCACCCGTTTAGTGCCTTCTGACACAGATACGCAGTATTTT
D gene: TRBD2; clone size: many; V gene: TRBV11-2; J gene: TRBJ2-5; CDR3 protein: CASSAPPGGGTGVTQYF; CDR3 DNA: TGTGCCAGCAGCGCCCCACCGGGCGGGGGTACGGGAGTGACCCAGTACTTC
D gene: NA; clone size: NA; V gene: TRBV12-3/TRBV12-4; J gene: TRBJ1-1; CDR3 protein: CTSGLVFTEAFF; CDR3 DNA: TGTACCAGCGGCTTAGTGTTCACTGAAGCTTTCTTT
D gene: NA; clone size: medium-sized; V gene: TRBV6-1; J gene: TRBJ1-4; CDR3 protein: CASSEQEGGISEKLFF; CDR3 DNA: TGTGCCAGCAGTGAGCAAGAGGGGGGGATCAGTGAAAAACTGTTTTTT
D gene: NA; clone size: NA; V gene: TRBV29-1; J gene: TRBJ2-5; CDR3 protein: CSVGGMTGSTLETKYF; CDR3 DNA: TGCAGCGTTGGCGGGATGACAGGGTCGACACTAGAGACCAAGTACTTC
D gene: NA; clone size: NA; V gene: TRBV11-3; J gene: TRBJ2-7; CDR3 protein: CASSPGPGSGEQYF; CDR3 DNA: TGTGCCAGCAGTCCGGGGCCAGGGAGCGGTGAGCAATACTTC
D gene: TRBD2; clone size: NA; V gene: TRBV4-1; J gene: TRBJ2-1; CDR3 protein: CLSNQYGLADPNEQFF; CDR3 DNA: TGCCTCAGCAACCAGTACGGACTAGCGGATCCCAATGAGCAGTTCTTC
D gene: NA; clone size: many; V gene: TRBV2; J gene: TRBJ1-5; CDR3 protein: CASSGGGRGQPQHF; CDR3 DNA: TGTGCCAGCAGTGGAGGAGGCCGGGGTCAGCCCCAGCATTTT
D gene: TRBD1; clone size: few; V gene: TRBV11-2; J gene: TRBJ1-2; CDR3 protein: CARSRDRTNYGYTF; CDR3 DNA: TGTGCCAGGAGCAGGGACAGAACTAACTATGGCTACACATTC
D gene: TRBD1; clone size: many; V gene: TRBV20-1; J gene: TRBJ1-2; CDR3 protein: CSARYRGQGDGYTF; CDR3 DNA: TGCAGTGCTAGATACAGGGGGCAAGGGGATGGCTACACCTTC
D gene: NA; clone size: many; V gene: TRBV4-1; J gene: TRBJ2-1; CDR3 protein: CASSQEISGTPNEQFF; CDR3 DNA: TGCGCCAGCAGCCAGGAGATTTCCGGGACACCCAATGAGCAGTTCTTC
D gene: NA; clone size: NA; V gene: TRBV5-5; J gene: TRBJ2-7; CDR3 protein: CASKPGADSYDQYF; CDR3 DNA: TGTGCCAGCAAGCCCGGGGCTGACTCCTACGACCAGTACTTC
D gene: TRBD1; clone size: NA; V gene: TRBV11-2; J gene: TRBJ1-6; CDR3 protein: CASSSGQALFAPRF; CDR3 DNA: TGTGCCAGCAGCTCCGGACAGGCCCTTTTTGCCCCCCGCTTT
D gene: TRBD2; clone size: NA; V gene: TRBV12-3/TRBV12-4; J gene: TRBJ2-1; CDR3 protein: CDSSPPGLAFGSYNEQFF; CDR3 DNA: TGTGACAGCAGTCCTCCGGGACTAGCGTTTGGCTCCTATAATGAGCAGTTCTTC
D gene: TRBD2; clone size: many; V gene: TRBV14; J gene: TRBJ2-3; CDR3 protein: CASSQDLEAGDTDTQYF; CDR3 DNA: TGTGCCAGCAGCCAAGATCTGGAGGCGGGGGACACAGATACGCAGTATTTT
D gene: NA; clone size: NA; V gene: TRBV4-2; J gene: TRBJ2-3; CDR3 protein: CASSQDYGVSNTDTQYF; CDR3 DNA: TGTGCCAGCAGCCAAGATTACGGGGTTTCTAACACAGATACGCAGTATTTT
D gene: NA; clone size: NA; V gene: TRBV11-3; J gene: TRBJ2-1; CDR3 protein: CVSSLDGYCNEQSF; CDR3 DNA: TGTGTCAGCAGCTTAGACGGCTATTGCAATGAGCAGTCCTTC
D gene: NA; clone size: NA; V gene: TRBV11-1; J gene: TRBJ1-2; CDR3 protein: CVSSSGRSADGYTF; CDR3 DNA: TGTGTCAGCAGCTCAGGCCGGTCGGCAGATGGCTACACCTTC
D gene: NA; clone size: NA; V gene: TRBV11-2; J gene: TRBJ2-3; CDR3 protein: CANNQRASRAGTQYF; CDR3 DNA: TGTGCCAACAACCAACGGGCTAGCCGAGCAGGTACGCAGTATTTT
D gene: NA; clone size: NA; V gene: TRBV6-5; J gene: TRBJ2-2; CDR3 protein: CASKSPQNGELFF; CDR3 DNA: TGTGCCAGCAAATCACCCCAGAACGGGGAACTGTTTTTT
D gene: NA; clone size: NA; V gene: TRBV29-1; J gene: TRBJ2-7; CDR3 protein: CNVRIVFSYEQYF; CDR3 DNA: TGCAACGTACGGATAGTGTTCTCCTACGAGCAGTACTTC
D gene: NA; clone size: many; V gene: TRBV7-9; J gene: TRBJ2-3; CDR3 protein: CASSSEGGKDTQYF; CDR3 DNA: TGTGCCAGCAGCTCGGAGGGGGGTAAGGATACGCAGTATTTT
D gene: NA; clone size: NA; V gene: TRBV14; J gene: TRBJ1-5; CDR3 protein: CASSHGSHF; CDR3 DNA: TGTGCCAGCAGCCATGGCAGTCATTTT
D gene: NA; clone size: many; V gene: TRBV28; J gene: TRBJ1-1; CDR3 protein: CASSLSINEAFF; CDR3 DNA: TGTGCCAGCAGCTTGTCTATCAATGAAGCTTTCTTT